This TCR beta chain derives from a study of T cell changes during pregnancy in multiple sclerosis. TCRdb's table, derived via immunoSEQ multiplex PCR, lists solely in-frame clones and lacks some. The table lists more than 25,000 clones, over 75% of them singletons. This clone was observed once. Germline V gives CDR1 SNHLY, CDR2 FYNNEI. The junction had 5 bases not matched to a gene; V was cut back by 6 bases and J by 6 bases. The CDR3 is made up of 15 amino acids. The TCR originated in a female donor with multiple sclerosis, enrolled in a pregnancy study. This specimen consisted of CD8+ T cells from peripheral blood mononuclear cells, obtained after pregnancy. V and J are TRBV2 and TRBJ2-1; 13 bases agree with TRBD2. The CDR3 sequence: CASSGTSGITNEQFF. The CDR3 nucleotides are TGTGCCAGCAGCGGGACTAGCGGGATTACCAATGAGCAGTTCTTC.